These T cell receptor beta chains were read from a single sample in a study of blood T cell repertoires in COVID-19. Using immunoSEQ multiplex PCR, the repertoire was profiled, and TCRdb retains in-frame clones only, with some absent. The sample shows under 2,000 clones, approximately 62% of them seen only once. Input material: peripheral blood. These receptors were taken from a man aged 70 or older with active COVID-19. Each CDR3 is given with its conserved first and last residue. A D gene is named only where the DNA matches it firmly. A clone size is listed for some rows: how often the clone was seen (once, few, many), or a class if it is expanded.

v_gene	abundance	d_gene	j_gene	CDR3nt	CDR3aa
TRBV5-5	NA	TRBD1	TRBJ1-1	TGTGCCAGCAGCGGGGACAGTCTCACTGAAGCTTTCTTT	CASSGDSLTEAFF
TRBV4-1	few	NA	TRBJ2-1	TGCGCCAGCAGCCAAGATCAACCAGGGGATGAGCAGTTCTTC	CASSQDQPGDEQFF
TRBV27	NA	TRBD2	TRBJ2-3	TGTGCCAGCAGGGGACTAGCGGGGGGGCAAACAGATACGCAGTATTTT	CASRGLAGGQTDTQYF
TRBV2	few	NA	TRBJ1-1	TGTGCCAGCAGCCCAGGGCCCAACACTGAAGCTTTCTTT	CASSPGPNTEAFF
TRBV9	few	NA	TRBJ1-2	TGTGCCAGCAGCGTAGACACAGGGTTAGGGGCAAATGGCTACACCTTC	CASSVDTGLGANGYTF
TRBV9	NA	NA	TRBJ1-2	TGTGCCAGCAGCGTAGGAGGGAGCGGGGAATCTATTTACGGCTACACCTTC	CASSVGGSGESIYGYTF
TRBV7-9	medium-sized	TRBD1	TRBJ1-2	TGTGCCAGCAGCCCAGGGGGTTCCGCATATGGCTACACCTTC	CASSPGGSAYGYTF
TRBV6-5	NA	NA	TRBJ2-2	TGTGCCAGCAGCCAACAGGGGGGGGCCACCGGGGAGCTGTTTTTT	CASSQQGGATGELFF
TRBV19	NA	NA	TRBJ1-1	TGTGCCAGTATGAGGGAGAGGAACACTGAAGCTTTCTTT	CASMRERNTEAFF
TRBV14	once	TRBD1	TRBJ1-3	TGTGCCAGCAGCCAAGGAGGACAGGGGCGCTCTGGAAACACCATATATTTT	CASSQGGQGRSGNTIYF
TRBV9	NA	NA	TRBJ1-3	TGTGCCAGCAGCGTAGACACCAGGGTTGGAAACACCATATATTTT	CASSVDTRVGNTIYF
TRBV6-6	NA	NA	TRBJ1-2	TGTGCCAGCCGATCCGGGACAAACTATGGCTACACCTTC	CASRSGTNYGYTF
TRBV6-2/TRBV6-3	NA	TRBD2	TRBJ2-1	TGTGCCAGCAGTTTCATGCGGGGGAACTCCTACAATGAGCAGTTCTTC	CASSFMRGNSYNEQFF
TRBV5-1	NA	NA	TRBJ1-1	TGCGCCAGCAGCTTGTGGGCCAGTAACACTGAAGCTTTCTTT	CASSLWASNTEAFF
TRBV6-6	NA	NA	TRBJ1-1	TGTGCCACCATTGGCCCCGGGGGGACGGACACTGAAGCTTTCTTT	CATIGPGGTDTEAFF
TRBV19	hyperexpanded	NA	TRBJ2-7	TGTGCCAGTAGTATTTTCGGCGAGCAGTACTTC	CASSIFGEQYF
TRBV27	few	NA	TRBJ2-3	TGTGCCAGCAGACGGTCCAAAGGGGCAGATACGCAGTATTTT	CASRRSKGADTQYF
TRBV11-2	NA	TRBD2	TRBJ2-7	TGTGCCAGCAGCTTATTTAGCGGGGGAGACGTGGACGAGCAGTACTTC	CASSLFSGGDVDEQYF
TRBV30	NA	TRBD2	TRBJ2-1	TGTGCCTGGAGTGGGGCTTTAGGGACTAGCGGCGTCTACAATGAGCAGTTCTTC	CAWSGALGTSGVYNEQFF
TRBV6-5	NA	TRBD1	TRBJ1-2	TGTGCCAGCAGAGGACCAGGGGGTTCTGGCTACACCTTC	CASRGPGGSGYTF
TRBV19	NA	NA	TRBJ1-2	TGTGCCAGTAGAACCCCTGAAACGGTAAGGGAGGACGATGGCTACACCTTC	CASRTPETVREDDGYTF
TRBV11-2	NA	TRBD1	TRBJ2-7	TGTGCCAGCAGCTGGGACAGTTCCTACGAGCAGTACTTC	CASSWDSSYEQYF
TRBV10-3	NA	NA	TRBJ2-7	TGTGCCATCAGTGAGGGGGGGTACTACGAGCAGTACTTC	CAISEGGYYEQYF
TRBV6-5	NA	NA	TRBJ2-7	TGTGCCAGCGTAGGACTCTCCTACGAGCAGTACTTC	CASVGLSYEQYF
TRBV5-1	NA	TRBD1	TRBJ2-5	TGCGCCAGCAGTTCCTCCGGGACAGGGGGCGAGACCCAGTACTTC	CASSSSGTGGETQYF
TRBV5-1	NA	NA	TRBJ1-4	TGCGCCAGCAGCTTGGTCGGCTTGGGGCAGACGACTAATGAAAAACTGTTTTTT	CASSLVGLGQTTNEKLFF